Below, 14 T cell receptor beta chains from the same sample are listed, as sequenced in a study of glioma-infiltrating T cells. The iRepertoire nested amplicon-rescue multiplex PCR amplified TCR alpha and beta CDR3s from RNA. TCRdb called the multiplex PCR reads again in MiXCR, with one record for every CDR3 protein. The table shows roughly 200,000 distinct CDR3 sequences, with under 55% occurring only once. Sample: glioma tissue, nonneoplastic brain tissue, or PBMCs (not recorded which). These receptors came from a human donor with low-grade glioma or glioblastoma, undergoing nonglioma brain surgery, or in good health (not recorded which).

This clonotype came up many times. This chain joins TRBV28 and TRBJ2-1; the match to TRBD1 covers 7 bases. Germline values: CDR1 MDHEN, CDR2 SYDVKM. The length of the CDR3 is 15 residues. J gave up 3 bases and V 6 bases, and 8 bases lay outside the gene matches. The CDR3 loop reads CASRTTGIGYNEQFF. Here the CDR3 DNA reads TGTGCCAGCAGGACGACAGGGATCGGCTACAATGAGCAGTTCTTC.

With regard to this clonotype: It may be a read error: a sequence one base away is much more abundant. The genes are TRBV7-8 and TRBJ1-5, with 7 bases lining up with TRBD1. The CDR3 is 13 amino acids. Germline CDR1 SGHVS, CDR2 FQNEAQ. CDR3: CASSSTGDQPKHF. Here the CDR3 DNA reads TGTGCCAGCAGCTCAACAGGGGACCAGCCCAAGCATTTT. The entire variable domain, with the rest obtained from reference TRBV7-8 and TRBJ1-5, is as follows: GAGVSQSPRYKVAKRGQDVALRCDPISGHVSLFWYQQALGQGPEFLTYFQNEAQLDKSGLPSDRFFAERPEGSVSTLKIQRTQQEDSAVYLCASSSTGDQPKHFGDGTRLSIL.

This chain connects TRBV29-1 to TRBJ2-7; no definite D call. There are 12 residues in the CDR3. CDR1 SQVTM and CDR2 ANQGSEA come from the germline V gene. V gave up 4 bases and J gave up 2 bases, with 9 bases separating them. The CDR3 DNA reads TGCAGCGTTGTAGGCGAAACCTACGAGCAGTACTTC. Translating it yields CSVVGETYEQYF.

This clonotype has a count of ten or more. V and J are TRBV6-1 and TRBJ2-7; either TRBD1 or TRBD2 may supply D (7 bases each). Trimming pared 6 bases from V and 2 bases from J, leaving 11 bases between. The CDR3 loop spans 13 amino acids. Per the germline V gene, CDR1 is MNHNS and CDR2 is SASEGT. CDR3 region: CASRTGTTYEQYF. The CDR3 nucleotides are TGTGCCAGCAGGACAGGGACTACCTACGAGCAGTACTTC.

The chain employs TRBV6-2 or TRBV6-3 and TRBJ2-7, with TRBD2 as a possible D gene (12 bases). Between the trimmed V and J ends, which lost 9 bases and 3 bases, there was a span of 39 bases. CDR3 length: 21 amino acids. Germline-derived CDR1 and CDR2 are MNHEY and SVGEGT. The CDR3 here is CASSPRGGTGGLAGDLYEQYF. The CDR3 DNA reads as TGTGCCAGTAGTCCGAGGGGGGGGACAGGGGGACTAGCGGGCGATCTCTACGAGCAGTACTTC.

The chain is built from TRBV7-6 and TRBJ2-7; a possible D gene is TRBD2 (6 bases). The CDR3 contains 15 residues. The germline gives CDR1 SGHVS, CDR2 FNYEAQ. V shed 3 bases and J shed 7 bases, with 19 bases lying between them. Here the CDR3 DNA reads TGTGCCAGCAGCTTGGAGGGGACCAGCGGTAAGGAGCAGTACTTC. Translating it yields CASSLEGTSGKEQYF.

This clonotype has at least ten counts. DNA of the CDR3: TGTGCCAGCAGCTGGCTAGGCACAGATACGCAGTATTTT. It translates to CASSWLGTDTQYF. The chain employs TRBV7-8 and TRBJ2-3; D ambiguous. Germline CDR1 SGHVS, CDR2 FQNEAQ. Trimming shortened V by 4 bases and J by 1 base, and 6 bases separated the two germline ends. CDR3 size: 13 residues. Together with reference TRBV7-8 and TRBJ2-3, the CDR3 gives the full variable domain: GAGVSQSPRYKVAKRGQDVALRCDPISGHVSLFWYQQALGQGPEFLTYFQNEAQLDKSGLPSDRFFAERPEGSVSTLKIQRTQQEDSAVYLCASSWLGTDTQYFGPGTRLTVL.

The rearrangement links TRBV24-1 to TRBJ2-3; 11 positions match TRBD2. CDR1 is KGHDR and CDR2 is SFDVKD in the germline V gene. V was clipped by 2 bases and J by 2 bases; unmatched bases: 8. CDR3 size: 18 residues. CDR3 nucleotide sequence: TGTGCCACCAGTGATTGGGGGACTAGCGGCTTTCCCACAGATACGCAGTATTTT. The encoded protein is CATSDWGTSGFPTDTQYF.

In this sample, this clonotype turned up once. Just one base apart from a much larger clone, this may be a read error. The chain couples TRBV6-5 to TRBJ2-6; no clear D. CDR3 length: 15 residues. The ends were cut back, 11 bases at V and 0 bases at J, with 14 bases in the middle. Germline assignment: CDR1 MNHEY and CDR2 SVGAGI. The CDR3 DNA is TGTGCCGTGGGATCAGACACCTCTGGGGCCAACGTCCTGACTTTC. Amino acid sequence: CAVGSDTSGANVLTF.

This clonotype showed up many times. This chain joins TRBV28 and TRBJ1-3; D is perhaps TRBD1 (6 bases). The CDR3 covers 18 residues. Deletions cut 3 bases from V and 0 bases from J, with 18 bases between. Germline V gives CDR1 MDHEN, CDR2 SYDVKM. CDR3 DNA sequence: TGTGCCAGCAGTTTCACAGGGATTAATCGTAACTCTGGAAACACCATATATTTT. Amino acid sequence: CASSFTGINRNSGNTIYF. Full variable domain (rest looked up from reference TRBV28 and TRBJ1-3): DVKVTQSSRYLVKRTGEKVFLECVQDMDHENMFWYRQDPGLGLRLIYFSYDVKMKEKGDIPEGYSVSREKKERFSLILESASTNQTSMYLCASSFTGINRNSGNTIYFGEGSWLTVV.

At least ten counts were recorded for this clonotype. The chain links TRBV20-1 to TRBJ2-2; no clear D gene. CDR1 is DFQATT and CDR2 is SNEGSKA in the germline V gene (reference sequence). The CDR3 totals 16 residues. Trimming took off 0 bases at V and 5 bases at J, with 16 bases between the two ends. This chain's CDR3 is CSAREKTSGLTGELFF. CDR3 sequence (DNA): TGCAGTGCTAGAGAGAAAACCAGTGGGTTGACCGGGGAGCTGTTTTTT.

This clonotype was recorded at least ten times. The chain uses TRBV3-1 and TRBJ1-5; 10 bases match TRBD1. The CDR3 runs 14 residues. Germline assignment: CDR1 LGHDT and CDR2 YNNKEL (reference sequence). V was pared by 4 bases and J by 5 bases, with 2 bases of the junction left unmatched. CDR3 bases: TGTGCCAGCAGCCCGGGACAGGGGTATCAGCCCCAGCATTTT. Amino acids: CASSPGQGYQPQHF. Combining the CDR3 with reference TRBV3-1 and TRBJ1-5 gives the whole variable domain DTAVSQTPKYLVTQMGNDKSIKCEQNLGHDTMYWYKQDSKKFLKIMFSYNNKELIINETVPNRFSPKSPDKAHLNLHINSLELGDSAVYFCASSPGQGYQPQHFGDGTRLSIL.

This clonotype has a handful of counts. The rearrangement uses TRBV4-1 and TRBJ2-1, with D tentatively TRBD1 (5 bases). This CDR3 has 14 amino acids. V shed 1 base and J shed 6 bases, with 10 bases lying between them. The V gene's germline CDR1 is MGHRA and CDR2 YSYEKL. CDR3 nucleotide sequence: TGCGCCAGCAGCCAAGTTACAGGAAGCAATGAGCAGTTCTTC. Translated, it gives CASSQVTGSNEQFF.

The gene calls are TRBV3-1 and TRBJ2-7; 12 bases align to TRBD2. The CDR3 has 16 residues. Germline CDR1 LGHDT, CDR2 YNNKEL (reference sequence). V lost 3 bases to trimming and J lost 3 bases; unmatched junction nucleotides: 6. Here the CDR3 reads CASSQEGLAGSYEQYF. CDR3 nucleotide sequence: TGTGCCAGCAGCCAGGAAGGACTAGCGGGGAGCTACGAGCAGTACTTC.